This T cell receptor beta chain originates from a study of CD4 T cells in relation to SARS-CoV-2 and coronaviruses. In the study overall: PBMCs were cultured with antigen for roughly 10 days before TCR beta sequencing.

The unexposed donors gave CD4+ T cells in about 2011-2018, prior to COVID-19. The cells were cultured for less than twelve days before CD4+ T cells were isolated. The assay was immunoSEQ multiplex PCR, and TCRdb's table has in-frame clones only and misses some. The data contain some 14,000 clones, roughly 78% of them singletons. About this clone itself: Antigen unknown.

The CDR3 totals 15 residues. The sample consisted of CD4+ T cells from PBMCs, cultured in vitro. The rearrangement joins TRBV1 to TRBJ2-5; TRBD2 reflects the table's D call only, with no check against the DNA. TRBV1 corresponds to a pseudogene. The source is a human donor in good health. CDR3 in DNA: TGCACCAGCAGCCAAAAGCGGGGACTACAAGAGACCCAGTACTTC. Translation: CTSSQKRGLQETQYF.